Detailed here is one T cell receptor beta chain. These data originate in a study of T cells in Graves' hyperthyroidism and ophthalmopathy. There were TCR beta CDR3 regions amplified from RNA transcripts. First-round RT-PCR with HTBI primers amplified the TCR CDR3 region. TCRdb independently ran MiXCR on the multiplex PCR reads; one entry per CDR3 protein. The sample has under 700,000 distinct CDR3 sequences, approximately 44% seen once. Per the germline V gene, CDR1 is MGHDK and CDR2 is SYGVNS. There are 18 residues in the CDR3. V gave up 6 bases and J gave up 2 bases; unmatched junction bases: 16. The chain couples TRBV25-1 to TRBJ1-2; TRBD1 matches at 9 bases. The source of this sequence is a woman under 30 with Graves' hyperthyroidism. The specimen was peripheral blood or thyroid tissue (not recorded which). The CDR3 region has the DNA TGTGCCAGCAGCCGAAGGGGGACAGGGAGAGGACACAACTATGGCTACACCTTC. It codes for CASSRRGTGRGHNYGYTF.